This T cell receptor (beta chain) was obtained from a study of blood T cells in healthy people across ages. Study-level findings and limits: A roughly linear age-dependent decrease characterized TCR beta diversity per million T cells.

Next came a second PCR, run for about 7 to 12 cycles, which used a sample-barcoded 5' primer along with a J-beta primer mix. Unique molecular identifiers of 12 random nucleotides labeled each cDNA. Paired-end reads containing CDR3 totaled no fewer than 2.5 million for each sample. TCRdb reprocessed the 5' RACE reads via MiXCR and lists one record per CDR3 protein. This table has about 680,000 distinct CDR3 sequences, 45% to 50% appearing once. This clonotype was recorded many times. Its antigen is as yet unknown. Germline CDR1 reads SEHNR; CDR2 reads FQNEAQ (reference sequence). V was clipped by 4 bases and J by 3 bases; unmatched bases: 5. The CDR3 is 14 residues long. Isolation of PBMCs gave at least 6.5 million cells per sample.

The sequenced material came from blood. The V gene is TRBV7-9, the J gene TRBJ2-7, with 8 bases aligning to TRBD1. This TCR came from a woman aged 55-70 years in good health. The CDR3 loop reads CASSSRDRIYEQYF. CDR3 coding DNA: TGTGCCAGCAGCTCCCGGGACAGGATCTACGAGCAGTACTTC.